This T cell receptor (beta chain) was obtained from a study of control samples from healthy donors and cancer patients. Trimming cost V 2 bases and J 4 bases, with 18 bases left between them. Germline values: CDR1 MNHEY, CDR2 SMNVEV (reference sequence). This CDR3 is 16 amino acids long. Assay: immunoSEQ multiplex PCR; the TCRdb copy retains only in-frame clones and omits some. Of 150,000 to 200,000 clones listed, just over 90% are singletons. Sequencing input: blood. V gene TRBV27 combines with J gene TRBJ2-7; D may correspond to TRBD1 or TRBD2 (6 bases each). This clonotype was obtained from a young man in good health. The CDR3 sequence: CASSLIFRGPIYEQYF. The CDR3 DNA reads as TGTGCCAGCAGTTTAATATTCCGGGGGCCGATATACGAGCAGTACTTC.